These 12 T cell receptor beta chains came from one sample sequenced in a study of T cell repertoires in cytomegalovirus infection. TCRdb passed the reads through MiXCR, listing each CDR3 protein once. The sample lists more than 400,000 distinct CDR3 sequences, 26% occurring once. Sequenced material: PBMCs. Source of these receptors: a human donor in good health (CMV status not recorded). Some clones in this sample may be carry-over from other donors' samples.

The V and J genes are TRBV6-2 or TRBV6-3 and TRBJ2-2; 7 positions match TRBD2. This CDR3 has 15 amino acids. The V gene's germline CDR1 is MNHEY and CDR2 SVGEGT. V shed 4 bases and J 1 base; nucleotides not matched to a gene: 3. The CDR3 DNA reads as TGTGCCAGCAGTTTTGGACTAGGGAACACCGGGGAGCTGTTTTTT. It specifies CASSFGLGNTGELFF.

This clonotype was counted many times. J is TRBJ2-3 and V is TRBV7-2; possible D gene TRBD2, 5 bases. This CDR3 comprises 14 residues. Germline lookup yields CDR1 SGHTA and CDR2 FQGNSA. V lost 5 bases and J lost 6, with 15 bases in between. CDR3 sequence: CASSALLRGDTQYF. Written as DNA, the CDR3 is TGTGCCAGCAGCGCACTGCTAAGAGGGGATACGCAGTATTTT.

In its sample, this clonotype was seen many times. The chain employs TRBV7-8 and TRBJ2-1; tentatively, D is TRBD1 (6 bases). The germline V gene encodes CDR1 SGHVS and CDR2 FQNEAQ. V was shortened by 1 base and J by 8 bases, with 15 bases between the two germline ends. The CDR3 is 15 residues long. CDR3 sequence reads: CASSLDGRGPDEQFF. As DNA, the CDR3 is TGTGCCAGCAGCTTAGACGGCAGGGGTCCGGATGAGCAGTTCTTC.

This chain uses TRBV5-4 with TRBJ2-7; tentatively, D is TRBD1 or TRBD2 (5 bases each). The germline V gene encodes CDR1 SGHNT and CDR2 YYREEE (reference sequence). Between the trimmed V and J ends, which lost 3 bases and 3 bases, there was a span of 7 bases. The CDR3 is 12 amino acids. This chain's CDR3 is CASSWDDYEQYF. CDR3 bases: TGTGCCAGCAGCTGGGACGACTACGAGCAGTACTTC.

This chain uses TRBV20-1 with TRBJ1-1, with unresolved D. The CDR3 has 15 residues. CDR1 is DFQATT and CDR2 is SNEGSKA in the germline V gene (reference sequence). V lost 3 bases and J lost 0, with 14 bases in between. The CDR3 loop is CSARVLRHLNTEAFF. CDR3 in DNA: TGCAGTGCTAGGGTCTTAAGGCACCTGAACACTGAAGCTTTCTTT.

Ten or more counts support this clonotype. The chain uses TRBV7-2 and TRBJ2-7; 7 nucleotides line up with TRBD2. The length of the CDR3 is 15 residues. V gave up 4 bases and J gave up 6 bases; unmatched junction bases: 12. Per the germline V gene, CDR1 is SGHTA and CDR2 is FQGNSA. The CDR3 region has the DNA TGTGCCAGCAGCTCAGACAGCGGGACCTGGCTCGAGCAGTACTTC. Translating it yields CASSSDSGTWLEQYF.

The chain combines TRBV6-1 with TRBJ2-3; 7 bases match TRBD1. Germline V lookup: CDR1 MNHNS, CDR2 SASEGT. The V and J ends lost 6 bases and 7 bases, in that order; junction bases with no gene match: 10. The length of the CDR3 is 14 residues. CDR3 protein: CASRPGQTWNTQYF. The DNA of the CDR3 is TGTGCCAGCAGACCGGGACAGACTTGGAATACGCAGTATTTT.

This clonotype turned up a few times. This chain links TRBV2 with TRBJ1-1; possible D gene TRBD1, 6 bases. The CDR3 consists of 14 residues. Trimming removed 4 bases from V and 3 bases from J, with 12 bases in between. CDR1 and CDR2 (germline): SNHLY, FYNNEI. The CDR3 sequence: CASSVQGWDTEAFF. CDR3 nucleotides: TGTGCCAGCAGTGTACAGGGATGGGACACTGAAGCTTTCTTT.

The rearrangement links TRBV7-8 to TRBJ2-1; D remains unclear. Trimming took off 1 base at V and 5 bases at J, with 12 bases between the two ends. The CDR3 runs 15 residues. Germline assignment: CDR1 SGHVS and CDR2 FQNEAQ. CDR3 loop: CASSLVVAINNEQFF. CDR3 bases: TGTGCCAGCAGCTTAGTCGTCGCAATTAACAATGAGCAGTTCTTC. The full variable domain, completed using reference TRBV7-8 and TRBJ2-1, is GAGVSQSPRYKVAKRGQDVALRCDPISGHVSLFWYQQALGQGPEFLTYFQNEAQLDKSGLPSDRFFAERPEGSVSTLKIQRTQQEDSAVYLCASSLVVAINNEQFFGPGTRLTVL.

This clonotype was counted at least ten times. This chain joins TRBV7-8 and TRBJ2-1, with D hard to call. This CDR3 contains 15 residues. CDR1 is SGHVS, CDR2 FQNEAQ, per germline. V was shortened by 6 bases and J by 0 bases, with 12 bases between the two germline ends. The CDR3 region has the DNA TGTGCCAGCAGTCGCGTGGTTAGCTCCTACAATGAGCAGTTCTTC. Translated, it gives CASSRVVSSYNEQFF.

Regarding this clonotype: One base away lies a much larger clone, so this may be a sequencing read error. The chain combines TRBV7-6 with TRBJ2-3; D is unresolved. This CDR3 contains 14 residues. Germline V CDR1 and CDR2: SGHVS, FNYEAQ. The CDR3 sequence is CTSSLGLVTDTQYF. In DNA, the CDR3 is TGTACCAGCAGCTTAGGGCTGGTTACAGATACGCAGTATTTT.

This clonotype showed up just a few times. The rearrangement uses TRBV5-1 and TRBJ1-1; D uncertain. Germline CDR1 is SGHRS and CDR2 is YFSETQ. The CDR3 spans 14 residues. V lost 1 base to trimming and J lost 4 bases, with 11 bases between them. CDR3 DNA sequence: TGCGCCAGCAGCTTGATGGGCAGTAGCACTGAAGCTTTCTTT. Its protein product is CASSLMGSSTEAFF.